The entry below gives a single T cell receptor (beta chain) sequence along with its context. The entry originates in a study of blood T cell repertoires in COVID-19. V was shortened by 2 bases and J by 1 base, with 6 bases between the two germline ends. There are 14 residues in the CDR3. The germline gives CDR1 KGHSY, CDR2 FQNENV. The table came from immunoSEQ multiplex PCR; TCRdb's copy has only in-frame clones and leaves some out. The sample shows 270,000 or so clones, just under 90% of them seen only once. Seattle researchers signed up patients amid active infection and tracked them longitudinally.

The sample comprised peripheral blood. The rearrangement uses TRBV16 and TRBJ1-5; D uncertain. This TCR derives from a woman aged 30 to 39 with COVID-19, enrolled during active disease. Written as DNA, the CDR3 is TGTGCCAGCAGCCAAGGACTAAGCAATCAGCCCCAGCATTTT. This translates into CASSQGLSNQPQHF. Looking up the rest from reference TRBV16 and TRBJ1-5 gives the full variable domain: GEEVAQTPKHLVRGEGQKAKLYCAPIKGHSYVFWYQQVLKNEFKFLISFQNENVFDETGMPKERFSAKCLPNSPCSLEIQATKLEDSAVYFCASSQGLSNQPQHFGDGTRLSIL.